This TCR beta chain derives from a study of blood T cell repertoires in COVID-19. At the level of the study: COVID-19 samples, acute and convalescent, were from the United States, Italy and Spain.

Germline assignment: CDR1 SNHLY and CDR2 FYNNEI. V lost 6 bases, J lost 4 bases, and 21 bases lay in between. The CDR3 length is 17 residues. Using immunoSEQ multiplex PCR, the repertoire was profiled, and TCRdb retains in-frame clones only, with some absent. The top ten clones hold roughly 3.1% of a sample with about 270,000 clones, less than 85% of them seen once. The sequence came from a woman aged 18 to 35 with acute or convalescent COVID-19. The genes are TRBV2 and TRBJ1-4, with a possible D match to TRBD1 (6 bases). What was sequenced was peripheral blood. CDR3 bases: TGTGCCAGCAGACGAAGGGTTTGGCGGACAGATAATGAAAAACTGTTTTTT. It is translated as CASRRRVWRTDNEKLFF. Complete variable domain (other parts from reference TRBV2 and TRBJ1-4): EPEVTQTPSHQVTQMGQEVILRCVPISNHLYFYWYRQILGQKVEFLVSFYNNEISEKSEIFDDQFSVERPDGSNFTLKIRSTKLEDSAMYFCASRRRVWRTDNEKLFFGSGTQLSVL.